This T cell receptor (beta chain) was identified in a study of regulatory T cells in long-lasting Graves disease. Overall study findings and caveats: Segments TRBV28, TRBJ1-2 and TRBJ2-5 showed preferential usage in persistent disease. Persistent Graves' patients had lower TCR diversity than newly diagnosed ones.

Time point of the sample: persistent/refractory GD, antithyroid drugs over 5 years with positive TRAb. Extracted PBMC RNA gave rise to the TCR library. This clonotype was counted many times. Antigen specificity is unknown. This CDR3 has 17 amino acids. From germline, CDR1 is MNHEY and CDR2 SVGAGI. V trimming: 0 bases; J trimming: 4 bases; junction bases outside the gene matches: 7. Researchers made TCR beta libraries by using iRepertoire HTBI primers and running Arm-PCR on CDR3 regions. Per the original methods: The study identified 50 to 70 TRBV and some 15 TRBJ segments across samples. TCRdb re-called the multiplex PCR reads through MiXCR, storing one row per CDR3 protein. The V and J calls come from TCRdb's annotation, not from the publication. There are a few hundred thousand distinct CDR3 sequences in the sample; 23% occur only once, and roughly a quarter lies in the top ten.

Sequenced here: peripheral blood mononuclear cells (PBMCs), sampled when the disease was refractory, from a patient treated with antithyroid drugs. The receptor's source is a female donor with Graves disease. V gene TRBV6-5 combines with J gene TRBJ2-5; 11 nucleotides line up with TRBD1. CDR3 amino acids: CASSYSIPGTGGETQYF. The CDR3 nucleotides are TGTGCCAGCAGTTACTCGATTCCTGGGACAGGGGGAGAGACCCAGTACTTC.